This T cell receptor beta chain comes out of a study of blood T cell repertoires in COVID-19. The sample holds a few counts of this clone. Sequencing was performed with immunoSEQ multiplex PCR; in TCRdb, only in-frame clones are kept and a portion is missing. The sample has under 200,000 clones; more than 75% are singletons. Germline V lookup: CDR1 SGHKS, CDR2 YYEKEE (reference sequence). The CDR3 spans 15 residues. V shed 0 bases and J shed 9 bases, with 13 bases lying between them. The sequence was collected from a woman between 40 and 50 years old with COVID-19, enrolled during active disease. The sequencing input was peripheral blood. V is TRBV5-5 and J is TRBJ1-6, with no clear D. CDR3 protein: CASSLALVFASPLHF. CDR3 nucleotide sequence: TGTGCCAGCAGCTTGGCACTGGTCTTCGCTTCACCCCTCCACTTT.